A single T cell receptor beta chain is shown here with its context. As handled by the study authors: It was from reference gene primer amplification that nucleated cell counts were estimated. Using immunoSEQ multiplex PCR, the repertoire was profiled, and TCRdb retains in-frame clones only, with some absent. The V and J calls and clone size are taken from that table; D and trimming were inferred from the DNA. The sample records tens of thousands of clones, roughly 74% being singletons. Germline V gene data show CDR1 as LNHDA and CDR2 as SQIVND (reference sequence). The CDR3 contains 14 residues. V shed 9 bases, J shed 5 bases, and the junction held 9 bases outside the gene matches. This sample stems from a study of blood T cell repertoires in COVID-19. The overall study: In each case, the material was cDNA or gDNA derived from T cells, B-cell-depleted T cells, or PBMCs.

In Seattle, patients joined the study during active infection and were tracked longitudinally. The chain couples TRBV19 to TRBJ2-2; 7 nucleotides align to TRBD1. This clonotype was sampled from a man between 65 and 85 years old with COVID-19, enrolled during active disease. The sample was peripheral blood. The CDR3 DNA reads TGTGCCAGCCAGCAGACAGGGCGAACCGGGGAGCTGTTTTTT. This sequence encodes CASQQTGRTGELFF.